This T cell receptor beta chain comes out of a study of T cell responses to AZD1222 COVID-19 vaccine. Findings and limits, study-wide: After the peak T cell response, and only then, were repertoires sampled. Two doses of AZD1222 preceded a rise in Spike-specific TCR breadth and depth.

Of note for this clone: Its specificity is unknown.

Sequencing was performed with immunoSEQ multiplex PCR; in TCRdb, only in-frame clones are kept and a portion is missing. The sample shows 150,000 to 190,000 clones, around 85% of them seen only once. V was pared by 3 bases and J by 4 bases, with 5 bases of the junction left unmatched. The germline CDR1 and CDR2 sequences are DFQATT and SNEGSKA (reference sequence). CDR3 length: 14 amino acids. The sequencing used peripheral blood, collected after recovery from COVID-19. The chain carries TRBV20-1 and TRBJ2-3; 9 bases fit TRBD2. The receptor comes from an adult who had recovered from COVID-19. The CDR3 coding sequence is TGCAGTGCTAGTGAGCGGGAGGCTTCAGATACGCAGTATTTT. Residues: CSASEREASDTQYF.